These T cell receptor beta chains were read from a single sample in a study of blood T cell repertoires in COVID-19. This table comes from immunoSEQ multiplex PCR, and its TCRdb copy is limited to in-frame clones, with some not included. In the table there are roughly 250,000 clones, 70% to 90% of which are singletons. Sequenced: peripheral blood. The source of these receptors is a woman between 35 and 50 years old who had recovered from COVID-19. CDR3s include the opening cysteine and the closing phenylalanine or tryptophan. The D gene is left open where the match is weak. The size of a clone is reported for some rows only, either as once, few or many, or as a class for expanded clones.

.,TRBJ1-3,TRBV19,.,CASRREGSSSGNTIYF,TGTGCCAGTAGAAGGGAGGGGTCAAGCTCTGGAAACACCATATATTTT
TRBD2,TRBJ2-2,TRBV9,.,CASSDTSGRDIGELFF,TGTGCCAGCAGCGATACTAGCGGGAGGGATATCGGGGAGCTGTTTTTT
.,TRBJ2-6,TRBV7-2,.,CASSLGRPSGANVLTF,TGTGCCAGCAGCTTGGGCAGGCCCTCTGGGGCCAACGTCCTGACTTTC
.,TRBJ1-5,TRBV6-2/TRBV6-3,.,CASSFGQRDQPQHF,TGTGCCAGCAGCTTCGGACAGCGGGACCAGCCCCAGCATTTT
TRBD2,TRBJ2-4,TRBV9,once,CASSEAGVADIQYF,TGTGCCAGCAGCGAGGCGGGAGTGGCAGACATTCAGTACTTC
TRBD2,TRBJ2-3,TRBV5-6,.,CASSLGLAGVIYTQYF,TGTGCCAGCAGCTTGGGACTAGCGGGAGTAATTTATACGCAGTATTTT
TRBD2,TRBJ2-3,TRBV19,.,CASSIGPAGADTQYF,TGTGCCAGTAGTATCGGACCGGCGGGAGCAGATACGCAGTATTTT
TRBD2,TRBJ2-3,TRBV3-1/TRBV3-2,.,CASSQNLGLASDTQYF,TGTGCCAGCAGCCAGAATTTGGGACTAGCGTCAGATACGCAGTATTTT
.,TRBJ2-2,TRBV7-9,.,CASRARGRDTGELFF,TGTGCCAGCCGAGCGCGGGGGCGCGACACCGGGGAGCTGTTTTTT
TRBD1,TRBJ1-2,TRBV30,few,CAWSVQGINYGYTF,TGTGCCTGGAGTGTACAGGGGATTAACTATGGCTACACCTTC
.,TRBJ1-4,TRBV7-7,.,CASSTNRPIPLTNEKLFF,TGTGCTAGCAGCACAAACAGGCCCATCCCTCTGACTAATGAAAAACTGTTTTTT
.,TRBJ2-1,TRBV7-3,.,CASSLLVGTYNEQFF,TGTGCCAGCAGCTTACTGGTTGGGACTTACAATGAGCAGTTCTTC
.,TRBJ1-5,TRBV2,.,CASNTGASNQPQHF,TGTGCCAGCAACACAGGCGCTAGCAATCAGCCCCAGCATTTT
.,TRBJ2-7,TRBV4-3,once,CASSQEGTPTYEQYF,TGCGCCAGCAGCCAAGAGGGGACACCGACCTACGAGCAGTACTTC
.,TRBJ2-3,TRBV19,few,CASTPGGGRTDTQYF,TGTGCCAGTACCCCTGGGGGGGGCCGCACAGATACGCAGTATTTT
.,TRBJ2-1,TRBV20-1,.,CSAGGFGGRVEQFF,TGCAGTGCTGGTGGTTTCGGGGGTCGAGTTGAGCAGTTCTTC
TRBD1,TRBJ2-1,TRBV7-3,.,CASSRPGQGAREQFF,TGTGCCAGCAGCCGTCCGGGACAGGGGGCGCGTGAGCAGTTCTTC
.,TRBJ2-3,TRBV11-2,.,CASSLQGLGTDTQYF,TGTGCCAGCAGCTTACAGGGGTTGGGCACAGATACGCAGTATTTT
.,TRBJ1-6,TRBV19,.,CASTNRDSPLHF,TGTGCCAGTACCAACAGGGATTCACCCCTCCACTTT
.,TRBJ2-7,TRBV7-2,.,CASSLVGEDYEQYF,TGTGCCAGCAGCTTAGTCGGGGAAGACTACGAGCAGTACTTC
.,TRBJ1-4,TRBV19,.,CASSIEVREKLFF,TGTGCCAGTAGTATAGAGGTGCGGGAAAAACTGTTTTTT
.,TRBJ1-1,TRBV19,.,CASSMAGVGEAFF,TGTGCCAGTAGTATGGCCGGGGTCGGGGAAGCTTTCTTT
.,TRBJ1-2,TRBV6-1,.,CASSDRTGIGYTF,TGTGCCAGCAGTGATAGAACAGGGATCGGCTACACCTTC
.,TRBJ2-1,TRBV24-1,.,CATSGVTAYNEQFF,TGTGCCACCAGTGGTGTGACAGCCTACAATGAGCAGTTCTTC
.,TRBJ2-3,TRBV4-1,.,CASSQAKGLEYTDTQYF,TGCGCCAGCAGCCAAGCCAAAGGACTGGAATACACAGATACGCAGTATTTT
TRBD1,TRBJ1-4,TRBV6-5,.,CASSPQGTGDEKLFF,TGTGCCAGCAGTCCCCAAGGGACAGGGGATGAAAAACTGTTTTTT
.,TRBJ2-3,TRBV10-3,.,CAISDGPIAQDTQYF,TGTGCCATCAGTGATGGCCCCATCGCACAAGATACGCAGTATTTT
.,TRBJ2-5,TRBV3-1/TRBV3-2,.,CASSLSGLETQYF,TGTGCCAGCAGCCTAAGCGGCCTGGAGACCCAGTACTTC
.,TRBJ1-1,TRBV5-1,.,CASSLDGAGEAFF,TGCGCCAGCAGCTTGGACGGCGCGGGTGAAGCTTTCTTT
.,TRBJ2-3,TRBV30,once,CAWSVPGRKTDTQYF,TGTGCCTGGAGTGTACCAGGGCGGAAAACAGATACGCAGTATTTT